The 12 T cell receptor beta chains in this list originate from one sample, sequenced in a study of T cell repertoires in cytomegalovirus infection. TCRdb redid the calling of the reads with MiXCR, one entry per CDR3 protein. The sample includes about 900,000 distinct CDR3 sequences, around 32% of them seen just once. These receptors have no known antigen. The sequencing used cultured CD8+ T cells from PBMCs, collected from culture after CMV antigen stimulation. The source is a human donor in good health (CMV status not recorded). Some clones in this sample may be carry-over from other donors' samples.

In this sample, this clonotype turned up many times. J is TRBJ2-7 and V is TRBV7-8; D gene unclear. Germline V gives CDR1 SGHVS, CDR2 FQNEAQ. The CDR3 extends over 12 amino acids. V gave up 2 bases and J gave up 9 bases, with 11 bases separating them. For the CDR3, the DNA is TGTGCCAGCAGCTTAACAGACCCCCGGCAGTACTTC. This sequence encodes CASSLTDPRQYF.

This chain connects TRBV2 to TRBJ2-3, with a weak D call TRBD1 (7 bases). V lost 10 bases to trimming and J lost 6 bases, with 14 bases between them. Germline V gene sequence: CDR1 SNHLY, CDR2 FYNNEI. The CDR3 is made up of 12 amino acids. The CDR3 region is CATRQGLDTQYF. The CDR3 DNA is TGTGCCACCAGACAGGGACTCGATACGCAGTATTTT.

This chain links TRBV20-1 with TRBJ2-7, with 8 nucleotides matching TRBD1. Per germline, CDR1 DFQATT and CDR2 SNEGSKA (reference sequence). The V and J ends lost 2 bases and 0 bases, in that order; junction bases with no gene match: 6. CDR3 length equals 15 residues. CDR3 residues: CSARSTGGSSYEQYF. The CDR3 DNA follows: TGCAGTGCTAGAAGTACAGGGGGAAGCTCCTACGAGCAGTACTTC.

This clonotype has more than one count but fewer than ten. J is TRBJ1-3 and V is TRBV9; possible D gene TRBD1, 5 bases. There are 15 residues in the CDR3. Looked up from germline, CDR1 is SGDLS and CDR2 is YYNGEE. V dropped 3 bases and J dropped 0 bases, with 10 bases sitting between them. CDR3 loop: CASSGSGTSGNTIYF. CDR3 coding DNA: TGTGCCAGCAGCGGTAGTGGGACCTCTGGAAACACCATATATTTT.

This clonotype was counted only a few times. The rearrangement links TRBV6-2 or TRBV6-3 to TRBJ2-3; D is possibly TRBD1 (5 bases). Germline values: CDR1 MNHEY, CDR2 SVGEGT. V was trimmed by 2 bases and J by 0 bases, leaving 15 bases between them. This CDR3 region has 17 residues. CDR3 sequence reads: CASSYNTREGSTDTQYF. The CDR3 region has the DNA TGTGCCAGCAGTTACAATACCAGGGAAGGCAGCACAGATACGCAGTATTTT.

The chain joins TRBV6-5 to TRBJ2-1, with 7 bases lining up with TRBD1. The germline V gene has CDR1 MNHEY and CDR2 SVGAGI. The CDR3 consists of 17 residues. V dropped 6 bases and J dropped 2; count of bases not matched to a gene: 13. DNA for the CDR3: TGTGCCAGCAGGCCCCCGGGACAGCAGGGTCCCTACAATGAGCAGTTCTTC. This sequence encodes CASRPPGQQGPYNEQFF.

The CDR3 sequence is CASRRGLATNEKLFF. The CDR3, as DNA: TGTGCCAGCAGGCGCGGACTGGCGACTAATGAAAAACTGTTTTTT. J is TRBJ1-4 and V is TRBV28, with D unresolved. CDR1 is MDHEN and CDR2 is SYDVKM in the germline V gene. This CDR3 is built from 15 residues. Deletions cut 6 bases from V and 2 bases from J, with 13 bases between.

This clonotype has at least ten counts. V usage is TRBV7-2 and J usage is TRBJ2-1, with 10 nucleotides matching TRBD2. This CDR3 contains 16 residues. Looked up from germline, CDR1 is SGHTA and CDR2 is FQGNSA. J lost 8 bases, V lost 5 bases, and 12 bases had no gene match. The CDR3 region has the DNA TGTGCCAGCAGCCGAACTAGCGGGACAATCAGGGATGAGCAGTTCTTC. It is translated as CASSRTSGTIRDEQFF.

The V and J genes are TRBV27 and TRBJ1-1; tentative D call: TRBD1 (6 bases). From germline, CDR1 is MNHEY and CDR2 SMNVEV (reference sequence). V gave up 10 bases and J gave up 5 bases, with 20 bases separating them. The CDR3 is 14 residues long. CDR3: CATRGGEVRTEAFF. CDR3 DNA: TGTGCCACCCGAGGGGGGGAAGTGAGGACTGAAGCTTTCTTT.

This chain's CDR3 is CASSQDQEDRGDYGYTF. As DNA, the CDR3 is TGTGCCAGCAGCCAAGATCAGGAGGACAGGGGTGACTATGGCTACACCTTC. The rearrangement joins TRBV4-2 to TRBJ1-2, with 9 bases fitting TRBD1. V was clipped by 0 bases and J by 3 bases; unmatched bases: 8. CDR1 and CDR2 from the germline V gene are LGHNA and YNFKEQ. The CDR3 spans 17 residues.

The chain links TRBV6-1 to TRBJ1-1, with D possibly being TRBD1 (5 bases). There are 12 residues in the CDR3. The ends were cut back, 3 bases at V and 8 bases at J, with 10 bases in the middle. Germline values: CDR1 MNHNS, CDR2 SASEGT. The CDR3 DNA follows: TGTGCCAGCAGTGAGATCAAGGGGGAAGCTTTCTTT. This sequence encodes CASSEIKGEAFF.

The table lists this clonotype with a count of one. At one boundary the junction diverges from the germline segment, which might be a read error. The CDR3 nucleotides are TGCGCCAGCAGCACCAGGGTTGGCGCCTACGAGCAATACTTC. Protein product: CASSTRVGAYEQYF. The chain combines TRBV5-1 with TRBJ2-7; perhaps TRBD1 as D (5 bases). This CDR3 is 14 amino acids long. CDR1 SGHRS and CDR2 YFSETQ come from the germline V gene.